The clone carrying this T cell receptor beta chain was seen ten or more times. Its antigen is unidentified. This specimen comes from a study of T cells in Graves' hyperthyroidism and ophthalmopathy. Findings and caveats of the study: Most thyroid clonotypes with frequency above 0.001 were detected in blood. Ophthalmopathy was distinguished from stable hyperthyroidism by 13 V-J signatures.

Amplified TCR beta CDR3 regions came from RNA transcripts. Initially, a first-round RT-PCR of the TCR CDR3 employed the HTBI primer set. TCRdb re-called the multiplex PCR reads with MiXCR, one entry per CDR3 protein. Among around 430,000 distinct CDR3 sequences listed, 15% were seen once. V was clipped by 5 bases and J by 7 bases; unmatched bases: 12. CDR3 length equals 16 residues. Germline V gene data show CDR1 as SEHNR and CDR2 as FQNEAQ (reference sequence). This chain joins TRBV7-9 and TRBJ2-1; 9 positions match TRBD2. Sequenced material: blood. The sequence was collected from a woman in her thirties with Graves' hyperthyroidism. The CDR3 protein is CASSPLLSGRMNEQFF. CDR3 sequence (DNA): TGTGCCAGCAGCCCCCTTCTGAGCGGGAGGATGAATGAGCAGTTCTTC. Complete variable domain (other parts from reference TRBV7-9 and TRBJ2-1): DTGVSQNPRHKITKRGQNVTFRCDPISEHNRLYWYRQTLGQGPEFLTYFQNEAQLEKSRLLSDRFSAERPKGSFSTLEIQRTEQGDSAMYLCASSPLLSGRMNEQFFGPGTRLTVL.